Listed below are T cell receptor beta chains from one sample, sequenced in a study. Sequenced by immunoSEQ multiplex PCR; TCRdb stores in-frame clones only, minus some. The table lists around 50,000 clones, approximately 93% of them singletons. Specimen: PBMCs. The source is a man aged 35 to 55 with rheumatoid arthritis. CDR3s include the opening cysteine and the closing phenylalanine or tryptophan. Each record gives: D gene, clone size, CDR3 length, V gene, J gene, CDR3 DNA, CDR3 protein. D genes are given only for firm matches. Size is stated for part of the rows, as once, few or many counts, or as a class when the clone is expanded.

d_call: -; clone_size: -; cdr3_length: 12; v_call: TRBV6-5; j_call: TRBJ1-2; cdr3_nt: TGTGCCAGCAGGGACAGTCTCTATGGCTACACCTTC; cdr3_aa: CASRDSLYGYTF
d_call: TRBD1; clone_size: -; cdr3_length: 18; v_call: TRBV28; j_call: TRBJ1-6; cdr3_nt: TGTGCCAGCAGTTTAAGGGCAGGGGGAATTAACTATAATTCACCCCTCCACTTT; cdr3_aa: CASSLRAGGINYNSPLHF
d_call: -; clone_size: -; cdr3_length: 16; v_call: TRBV9; j_call: TRBJ2-1; cdr3_nt: TGTGCCAGCAGCGTAGTAGGGGGGCCCAGGTACAATGAGCAGTTCTTC; cdr3_aa: CASSVVGGPRYNEQFF
d_call: TRBD1; clone_size: -; cdr3_length: 15; v_call: TRBV24-1; j_call: TRBJ1-5; cdr3_nt: TGTGCCACCAGTGATTATGACAGGGGCAAGCGGCCCCAGCATTTT; cdr3_aa: CATSDYDRGKRPQHF
d_call: TRBD1; clone_size: -; cdr3_length: 14; v_call: TRBV6-5; j_call: TRBJ1-4; cdr3_nt: TGTGCCAGCAGCCCGACAGGGTTTAATGAAAAACTGTTTTTT; cdr3_aa: CASSPTGFNEKLFF
d_call: -; clone_size: -; cdr3_length: 15; v_call: TRBV7-3; j_call: TRBJ2-7; cdr3_nt: TGTGCCAGCAGCTTAAGCGGCAGCTTTTCCTACGAGCAGTACTTC; cdr3_aa: CASSLSGSFSYEQYF
d_call: TRBD2; clone_size: -; cdr3_length: 15; v_call: TRBV6-5; j_call: TRBJ2-7; cdr3_nt: TGTGCCAGCAGAACGCGGGGGGGCGGATCCTACGAGCAGTACTTC; cdr3_aa: CASRTRGGGSYEQYF
d_call: -; clone_size: -; cdr3_length: 13; v_call: TRBV27; j_call: TRBJ1-4; cdr3_nt: TGTGCCAGCAGTTTAAGTTTCGGACGCGTGCTGTTTTTT; cdr3_aa: CASSLSFGRVLFF
d_call: -; clone_size: -; cdr3_length: 14; v_call: TRBV18; j_call: TRBJ1-1; cdr3_nt: TGTGCCAGCTCACCACCGGGGACGGACCCTGAAGCTTTCTTT; cdr3_aa: CASSPPGTDPEAFF
d_call: TRBD1; clone_size: -; cdr3_length: 14; v_call: TRBV4-2; j_call: TRBJ1-4; cdr3_nt: TGTGCCACTGCGACAGGGGTTCTGAGCGAAAAACTGTTTTTT; cdr3_aa: CATATGVLSEKLFF
d_call: -; clone_size: -; cdr3_length: 15; v_call: TRBV11-2; j_call: TRBJ2-5; cdr3_nt: TGTGCCAGCAGCTTAGTAACAGTATTCATCGAGACCCAGTACTTC; cdr3_aa: CASSLVTVFIETQYF
d_call: -; clone_size: -; cdr3_length: 14; v_call: TRBV29-1; j_call: TRBJ2-7; cdr3_nt: TGCAGCGTTGTTCGCGGGTCAGTTTCCTACGAGCAGTACTTC; cdr3_aa: CSVVRGSVSYEQYF
d_call: TRBD1; clone_size: -; cdr3_length: 14; v_call: TRBV28; j_call: TRBJ1-1; cdr3_nt: TGTGCCAGCAGTCCAAGGACAGGGGTCACTGAAGCTTTCTTT; cdr3_aa: CASSPRTGVTEAFF
d_call: TRBD2; clone_size: -; cdr3_length: 13; v_call: TRBV27; j_call: TRBJ2-7; cdr3_nt: TGTGCCAGCAGCAGCGGGACTACCTACGAGCAGTACTTC; cdr3_aa: CASSSGTTYEQYF
d_call: -; clone_size: -; cdr3_length: 16; v_call: TRBV7-9; j_call: TRBJ2-7; cdr3_nt: TGTGCCAGCAGCTTAGAGTCTTCCCAGCAGCCCTACGAGCAGTACTTC; cdr3_aa: CASSLESSQQPYEQYF
d_call: TRBD1; clone_size: few; cdr3_length: 16; v_call: TRBV5-1; j_call: TRBJ1-5; cdr3_nt: TGCGCCAGCAGCTTGGGGACAGGGGGCGCGGGTCAGCCCCAGCATTTT; cdr3_aa: CASSLGTGGAGQPQHF
d_call: TRBD2; clone_size: -; cdr3_length: 17; v_call: TRBV3-1/TRBV3-2; j_call: TRBJ2-7; cdr3_nt: TGTGCCAGCAGCCAAAGCGGACTAGCGGGGGGGCCCTACGAGCAGTACTTC; cdr3_aa: CASSQSGLAGGPYEQYF
d_call: TRBD1; clone_size: -; cdr3_length: 15; v_call: TRBV19; j_call: TRBJ1-2; cdr3_nt: TGTGCCAGTAGTATAGATCTCCAGGGGGACTATGGCTACACCTTC; cdr3_aa: CASSIDLQGDYGYTF
d_call: -; clone_size: -; cdr3_length: 16; v_call: TRBV3-1/TRBV3-2; j_call: TRBJ2-3; cdr3_nt: TGTGCCAGCAGCCCGTTTGGAGTTGGGGGGACAGATACGCAGTATTTT; cdr3_aa: CASSPFGVGGTDTQYF
d_call: -; clone_size: -; cdr3_length: 16; v_call: TRBV27; j_call: TRBJ2-1; cdr3_nt: TGTGCCAGCAGTTTTGCCGTGTCCAACGTCTACAATGAGCAGTTCTTC; cdr3_aa: CASSFAVSNVYNEQFF
d_call: TRBD1; clone_size: once; cdr3_length: 16; v_call: TRBV5-4; j_call: TRBJ1-1; cdr3_nt: TGTGCCAGCAGTTCGGCCCGGGACAGGGTCCAAACTGAAGCTTTCTTT; cdr3_aa: CASSSARDRVQTEAFF
d_call: TRBD2; clone_size: -; cdr3_length: 16; v_call: TRBV5-4; j_call: TRBJ2-5; cdr3_nt: TGTGCCAGCAGCCCAAGCGGGAGGACTACCGGAGAGACCCAGTACTTC; cdr3_aa: CASSPSGRTTGETQYF
d_call: -; clone_size: -; cdr3_length: 14; v_call: TRBV2; j_call: TRBJ2-7; cdr3_nt: TGTGCCAGCAGTGAAGTAAGTAGGGCCCACGAGCAGTACTTC; cdr3_aa: CASSEVSRAHEQYF
d_call: -; clone_size: -; cdr3_length: 18; v_call: TRBV4-1; j_call: TRBJ1-3; cdr3_nt: TGCGCCAGCAGCCAAGAGTGGGGACCTACACCGGCTGGAAACACCATATATTTT; cdr3_aa: CASSQEWGPTPAGNTIYF
d_call: TRBD1; clone_size: -; cdr3_length: 14; v_call: TRBV4-2; j_call: TRBJ1-1; cdr3_nt: TGTGCCAGCAGAAGGGACAGGGGAGGCACTGAAGCTTTCTTT; cdr3_aa: CASRRDRGGTEAFF
d_call: -; clone_size: -; cdr3_length: 14; v_call: TRBV13; j_call: TRBJ1-3; cdr3_nt: TGTGCCAGCAGCGCAGGGAGTCCGGGAAACACCATATATTTT; cdr3_aa: CASSAGSPGNTIYF
d_call: -; clone_size: -; cdr3_length: 14; v_call: TRBV7-3; j_call: TRBJ1-5; cdr3_nt: TGTGCCAGCAGCTTAAAGGAGGTCTTTAAGCCCCAGCATTTT; cdr3_aa: CASSLKEVFKPQHF
d_call: TRBD2; clone_size: -; cdr3_length: 17; v_call: TRBV9; j_call: TRBJ2-1; cdr3_nt: TGTGCCAGCAGCCTGGTTAGCGGGATCGGCCGATACAATGAGCAGTTCTTC; cdr3_aa: CASSLVSGIGRYNEQFF
d_call: -; clone_size: few; cdr3_length: 15; v_call: TRBV4-3; j_call: TRBJ1-6; cdr3_nt: TGCGCCAGCAGCCAATGGCAGACTTATAATTCACCCCTCCACTTT; cdr3_aa: CASSQWQTYNSPLHF
d_call: TRBD2; clone_size: -; cdr3_length: 18; v_call: TRBV11-2; j_call: TRBJ2-2; cdr3_nt: TGTGCCAGCAGCTTAGGGGGCGGGAGGGCCGGTTGGACCGGGGAGCTGTTTTTT; cdr3_aa: CASSLGGGRAGWTGELFF
d_call: -; clone_size: -; cdr3_length: 17; v_call: TRBV6-6; j_call: TRBJ1-1; cdr3_nt: TGTGCCAGCAGTCCACCGACCCCAGGAGGAGCAAACACTGAAGCTTTCTTT; cdr3_aa: CASSPPTPGGANTEAFF
d_call: -; clone_size: -; cdr3_length: 16; v_call: TRBV28; j_call: TRBJ1-5; cdr3_nt: TGTGCCAGCAGTGCCGAACCAGGGTTGGGCAATCAGCCCCAGCATTTT; cdr3_aa: CASSAEPGLGNQPQHF
d_call: -; clone_size: -; cdr3_length: 14; v_call: TRBV11-2; j_call: TRBJ1-2; cdr3_nt: TGTGCCAGCAGCTCGGCCGGACAGCGAGGAGGCTACACCTTC; cdr3_aa: CASSSAGQRGGYTF
d_call: -; clone_size: -; cdr3_length: 11; v_call: TRBV27; j_call: TRBJ1-2; cdr3_nt: TGTGCCAGCTCGGGGCAGGGTGGCTACACCTTC; cdr3_aa: CASSGQGGYTF
d_call: -; clone_size: -; cdr3_length: 14; v_call: TRBV14; j_call: TRBJ2-3; cdr3_nt: TGTGCCAGCAGCCAAGAGACCTTCACAGATACGCAGTATTTT; cdr3_aa: CASSQETFTDTQYF
d_call: TRBD1; clone_size: -; cdr3_length: 16; v_call: TRBV7-2; j_call: TRBJ2-1; cdr3_nt: TGTGCCAGCAGCCCCGGACAGGGGGTTTTAAGGAATGAGCAGTTCTTC; cdr3_aa: CASSPGQGVLRNEQFF
d_call: -; clone_size: -; cdr3_length: 13; v_call: TRBV6-5; j_call: TRBJ1-5; cdr3_nt: TGTGCCAGCAGTCGGGATAGCAATCAGCCCCAGCATTTT; cdr3_aa: CASSRDSNQPQHF
d_call: -; clone_size: few; cdr3_length: 15; v_call: TRBV9; j_call: TRBJ2-1; cdr3_nt: TGTGCCAGCAGCGTAGGCGGGGCCTCCTACAATGAGCAGTTCTTC; cdr3_aa: CASSVGGASYNEQFF
d_call: -; clone_size: -; cdr3_length: 17; v_call: TRBV7-9; j_call: TRBJ2-5; cdr3_nt: TGTGCCAGCAGAGTATGGGAAGGCTACGACTTTCGGGAGACCCAGTACTTC; cdr3_aa: CASRVWEGYDFRETQYF
d_call: -; clone_size: -; cdr3_length: 15; v_call: TRBV5-1; j_call: TRBJ1-6; cdr3_nt: TGCGCCAGCAGCGAGGTCCCTAGTTTTTATTCACCCCTCCACTTT; cdr3_aa: CASSEVPSFYSPLHF
d_call: -; clone_size: -; cdr3_length: 15; v_call: TRBV10-3; j_call: TRBJ1-1; cdr3_nt: TGTGCCATCAGTGAGCTCCCAGGCGAGAACACTGAAGCTTTCTTT; cdr3_aa: CAISELPGENTEAFF
d_call: TRBD2; clone_size: -; cdr3_length: 16; v_call: TRBV18; j_call: TRBJ2-2; cdr3_nt: TGTGCCAGCTCACTGCTAGCGGGGCCGAACACCGGGGAGCTGTTTTTT; cdr3_aa: CASSLLAGPNTGELFF
d_call: -; clone_size: -; cdr3_length: 15; v_call: TRBV5-8; j_call: TRBJ1-5; cdr3_nt: TGTGCCAGCAGCTTGGGACAGAAGGTTAATCAGCCCCAGCATTTT; cdr3_aa: CASSLGQKVNQPQHF
d_call: TRBD1; clone_size: -; cdr3_length: 14; v_call: TRBV18; j_call: TRBJ2-1; cdr3_nt: TGTGCCAGCTCACAACAGGGGAGCTACAATGAGCAGTTCTTC; cdr3_aa: CASSQQGSYNEQFF
d_call: -; clone_size: -; cdr3_length: 15; v_call: TRBV14; j_call: TRBJ2-4; cdr3_nt: TGTGCCAGCAGCCTCGGGGCGGACAACCGAAACATTCAGTACTTC; cdr3_aa: CASSLGADNRNIQYF
d_call: TRBD1; clone_size: -; cdr3_length: 16; v_call: TRBV7-2; j_call: TRBJ2-1; cdr3_nt: TGTGCCAGCAGCTTAGCCTCCGGACAGGTGCTCAATGAGCAGTTCTTC; cdr3_aa: CASSLASGQVLNEQFF
d_call: -; clone_size: -; cdr3_length: 14; v_call: TRBV5-1; j_call: TRBJ2-1; cdr3_nt: TGCGCCAGCAGCCAAGAGCGGCCAAACAATGAGCAGTTCTTC; cdr3_aa: CASSQERPNNEQFF